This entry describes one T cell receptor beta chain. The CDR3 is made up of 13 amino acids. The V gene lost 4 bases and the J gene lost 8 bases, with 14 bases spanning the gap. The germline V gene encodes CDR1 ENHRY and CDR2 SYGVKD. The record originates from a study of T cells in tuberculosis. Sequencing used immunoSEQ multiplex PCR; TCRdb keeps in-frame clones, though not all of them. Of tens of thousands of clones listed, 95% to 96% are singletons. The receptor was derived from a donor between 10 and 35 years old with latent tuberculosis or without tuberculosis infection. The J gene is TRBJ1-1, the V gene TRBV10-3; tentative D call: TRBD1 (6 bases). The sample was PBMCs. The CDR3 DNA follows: TGTGCCATCAGTGTTGGGGGAAGGGGGGAAGCTTTCTTT. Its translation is CAISVGGRGEAFF.